Listed below are T cell receptor beta chains from one sample, sequenced in a study of response to subunit inactivated influenza vaccine. MiXCR, run by TCRdb on the RT-PCR reads, gives a single entry per CDR3 protein. The sample includes hundreds of thousands of distinct CDR3 sequences, 10% to 15% seen only once; the top ten take roughly 13%. The specimen comprised PBMCs from blood, sampled roughly 46 days after vaccination. The receptors were sampled from a middle-aged man who received an inactivated influenza vaccine. Both conserved end residues are trimmed from each CDR3.

v_gene,CDR3aa
TRBV4-2,ASSLPPGGASSYEQY
TRBV5-1,ASSSHMGNTEAF
TRBV7-9,ASSLQGLQY
TRBV20-1,SAREGLGTGELF
TRBV20-1,SATRGGLARGETQY
TRBV19,ASSTGTYYTDTQY
TRBV5-5,ASSPGNEQF
TRBV11-1,ASSLVWAGGHSTNEKLF
TRBV11-2,ASRPTKNTEAF
TRBV3-1,ASSQERLAGHNEQF
TRBV3-1,ASSWTAGSYEQY
TRBV6-2/TRBV6-3,ASKKGQGPTEAF
TRBV20-1,SASTTGTPSYNEQF
TRBV7-9,ASRGLAANTGELF
TRBV11-2,ASQPGFSTDTQY
TRBV5-8,ASPLGVRVEQY
TRBV7-9,ASSLDRDRINYGYT
TRBV12-3/TRBV12-4,ASGTGGQYEQY
TRBV20-1,SALTGPNTEAF
TRBV5-1,ASRLPGGTDTQY
TRBV5-1,ASSLLTDTDTQY
TRBV18,ASSVTPSPDTQY
TRBV5-5,ASSLEGHPNEKLF
TRBV10-3,AISGVSSTDTQY
TRBV7-8,ASSLWSRDRGDSPLH
TRBV20-1,SARTGANEKLF
TRBV12-3/TRBV12-4,ASSFSGRAYEQY
TRBV5-1,ASSESGRNTGELF
TRBV5-1,ASSLSQSNTGELF
TRBV7-6,ASSLVPPSRLQETQY
TRBV27,ASSFRTSGNQETQY
TRBV4-2,ASSQADNQETQY
TRBV5-1,ASSSTARPLMNTEAF
TRBV9,ASSKTTASEQY
TRBV14,ASSRGQGRSTEAF
TRBV5-1,ASSLASPGELF
TRBV20-1,SARAHFLFHEQY
TRBV6-1,ASSLVGGQDSPLH
TRBV27,ASSSRGTGPRDAF
TRBV29-1,SVSTLAKNIQY
TRBV5-5,ASSLGTLYNEQF
TRBV12-3/TRBV12-4,ASSLNRYEQY
TRBV2,ASSRMDSYEQY
TRBV2,ASSGIHNEQF
TRBV27,ATQTGGGMREQY
TRBV5-1,ASSNGLLEEETQY
TRBV7-3,ASSSGPAYGYT
TRBV20-1,SARDPGQGTTGELF
TRBV7-8,ASSPDRSSYEQY
TRBV19,ASSHRDRPTDTQY
TRBV20-1,SANRNRGDTQY
TRBV12-3/TRBV12-4,ASSLGQGRGSYEQY